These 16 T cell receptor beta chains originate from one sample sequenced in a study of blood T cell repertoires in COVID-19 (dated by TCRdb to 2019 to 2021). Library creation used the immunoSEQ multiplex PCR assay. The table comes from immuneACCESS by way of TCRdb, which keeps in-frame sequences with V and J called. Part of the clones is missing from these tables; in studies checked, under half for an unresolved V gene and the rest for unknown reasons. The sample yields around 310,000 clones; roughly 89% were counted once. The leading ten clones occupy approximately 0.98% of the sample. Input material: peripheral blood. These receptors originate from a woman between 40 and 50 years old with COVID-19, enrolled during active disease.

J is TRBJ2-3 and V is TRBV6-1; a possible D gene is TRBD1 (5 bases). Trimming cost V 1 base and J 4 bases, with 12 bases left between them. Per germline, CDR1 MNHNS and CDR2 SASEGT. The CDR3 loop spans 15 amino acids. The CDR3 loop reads CASSEVWGAADTQYF. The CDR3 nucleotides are TGTGCCAGCAGTGAAGTATGGGGCGCGGCAGATACGCAGTATTTT.

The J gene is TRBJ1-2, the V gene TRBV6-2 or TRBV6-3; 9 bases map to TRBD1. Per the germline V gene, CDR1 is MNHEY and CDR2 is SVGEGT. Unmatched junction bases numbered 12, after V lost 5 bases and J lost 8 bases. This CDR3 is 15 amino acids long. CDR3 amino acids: CASSDPGTGTFGYTF. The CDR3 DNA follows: TGTGCCAGCAGTGACCCCGGGACAGGGACCTTCGGCTACACCTTC.

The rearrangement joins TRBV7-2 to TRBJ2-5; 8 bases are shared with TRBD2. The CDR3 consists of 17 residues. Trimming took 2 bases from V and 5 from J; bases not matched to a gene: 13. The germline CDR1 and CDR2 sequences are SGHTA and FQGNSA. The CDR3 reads CASSLRPSGFNRETQYF. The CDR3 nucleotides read TGTGCCAGCAGCTTACGGCCTAGCGGGTTCAATAGGGAGACCCAGTACTTC.

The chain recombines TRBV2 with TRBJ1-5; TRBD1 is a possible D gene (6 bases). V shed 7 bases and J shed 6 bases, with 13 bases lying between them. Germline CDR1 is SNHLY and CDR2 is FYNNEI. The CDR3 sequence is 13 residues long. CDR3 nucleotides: TGTGCCAGCAAGGGGGGAGGGACTCAGCCCCAGCATTTT. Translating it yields CASKGGGTQPQHF.

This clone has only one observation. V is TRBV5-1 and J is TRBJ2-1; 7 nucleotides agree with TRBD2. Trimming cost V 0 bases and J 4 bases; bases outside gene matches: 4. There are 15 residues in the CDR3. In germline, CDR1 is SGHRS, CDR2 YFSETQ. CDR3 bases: TGCGCCAGCAGCTTGGGATCGCGGGGGTACAATGAGCAGTTCTTC. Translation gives CASSLGSRGYNEQFF.

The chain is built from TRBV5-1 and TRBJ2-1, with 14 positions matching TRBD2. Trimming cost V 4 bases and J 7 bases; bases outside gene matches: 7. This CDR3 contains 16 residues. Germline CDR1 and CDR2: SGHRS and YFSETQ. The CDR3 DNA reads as TGCGCCAGCAGCAGGACTAGCGGGGGGTCTATAAATGAGCAGTTCTTC. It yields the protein CASSRTSGGSINEQFF.

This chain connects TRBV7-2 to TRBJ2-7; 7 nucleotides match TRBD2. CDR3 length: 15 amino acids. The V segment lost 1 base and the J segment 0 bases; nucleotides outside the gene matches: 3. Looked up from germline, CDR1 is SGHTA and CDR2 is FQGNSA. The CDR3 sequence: CASSLELAASYEQYF. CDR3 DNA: TGTGCCAGCAGCTTAGAGCTAGCGGCCTCCTACGAGCAGTACTTC. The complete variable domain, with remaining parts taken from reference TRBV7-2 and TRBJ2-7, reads GAGVSQSPSNKVTEKGKDVELRCDPISGHTALYWYRQSLGQGLEFLIYFQGNSAPDKSGLPSDRFSAERTGGSVSTLTIQRTQQEDSAVYLCASSLELAASYEQYFGPGTRLTVT.

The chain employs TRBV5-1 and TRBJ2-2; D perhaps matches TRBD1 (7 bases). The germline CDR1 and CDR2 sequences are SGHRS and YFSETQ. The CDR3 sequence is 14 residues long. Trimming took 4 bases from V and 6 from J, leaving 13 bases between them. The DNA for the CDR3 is TGCGCCAGCAGCAAAGACAGGGAGGCCGGGGAGCTGTTTTTT. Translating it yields CASSKDREAGELFF.

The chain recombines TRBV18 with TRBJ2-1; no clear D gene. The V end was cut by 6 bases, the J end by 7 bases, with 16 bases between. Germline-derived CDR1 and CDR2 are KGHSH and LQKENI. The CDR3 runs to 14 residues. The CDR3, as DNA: TGTGCCAGCTCGCCCACCCCCGCTAGGAATGAGCAGTTCTTC. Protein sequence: CASSPTPARNEQFF.

The CDR3: CASGTGTGYEQYF. The CDR3, as DNA: TGTGCCAGCGGGACAGGGACGGGCTACGAGCAGTACTTC. V and J are TRBV25-1 and TRBJ2-7; TRBD1 matches at 9 bases. J gave up 3 bases and V 8 bases, and 5 bases lay outside the gene matches. The CDR3 runs to 13 residues. Germline V gives CDR1 MGHDK, CDR2 SYGVNS.

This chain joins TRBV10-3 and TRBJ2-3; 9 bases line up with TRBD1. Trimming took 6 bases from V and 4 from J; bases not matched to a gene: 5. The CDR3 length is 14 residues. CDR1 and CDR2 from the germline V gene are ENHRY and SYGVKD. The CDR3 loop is CAISLTGGSDTQYF. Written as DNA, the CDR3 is TGTGCCATCAGCCTGACAGGGGGTTCAGATACGCAGTATTTT.

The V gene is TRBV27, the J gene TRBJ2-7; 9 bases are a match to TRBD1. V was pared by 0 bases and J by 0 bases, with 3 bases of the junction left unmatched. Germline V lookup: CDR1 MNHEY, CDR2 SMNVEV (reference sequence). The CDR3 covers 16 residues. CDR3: CASSLSQGAYSYEQYF. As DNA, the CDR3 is TGTGCCAGCAGTTTATCACAGGGGGCCTACTCCTACGAGCAGTACTTC.

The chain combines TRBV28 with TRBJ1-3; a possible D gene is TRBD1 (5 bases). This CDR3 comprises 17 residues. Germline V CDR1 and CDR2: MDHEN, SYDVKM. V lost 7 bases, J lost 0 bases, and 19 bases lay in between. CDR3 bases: TGTGCCAGCAAGTCCCCAGGGCGGCCGCGCTCTGGAAACACCATATATTTT. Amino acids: CASKSPGRPRSGNTIYF. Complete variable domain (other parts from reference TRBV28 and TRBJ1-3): DVKVTQSSRYLVKRTGEKVFLECVQDMDHENMFWYRQDPGLGLRLIYFSYDVKMKEKGDIPEGYSVSREKKERFSLILESASTNQTSMYLCASKSPGRPRSGNTIYFGEGSWLTVV.

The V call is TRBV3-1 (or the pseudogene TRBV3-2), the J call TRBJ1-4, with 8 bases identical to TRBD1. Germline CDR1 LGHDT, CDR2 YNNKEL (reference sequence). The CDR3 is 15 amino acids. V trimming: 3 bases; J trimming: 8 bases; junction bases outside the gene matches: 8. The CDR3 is CASSQTTGGWEKLFF. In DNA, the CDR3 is TGTGCCAGCAGCCAGACTACAGGGGGTTGGGAAAAACTGTTTTTT.

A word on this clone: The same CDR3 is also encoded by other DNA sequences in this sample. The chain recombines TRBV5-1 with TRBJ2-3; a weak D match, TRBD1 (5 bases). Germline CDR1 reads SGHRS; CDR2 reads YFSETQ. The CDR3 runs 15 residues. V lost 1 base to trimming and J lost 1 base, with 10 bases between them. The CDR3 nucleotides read TGCGCCAGCAGCTTGAGGGGATACGGCACAGATACGCAGTATTTT. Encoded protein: CASSLRGYGTDTQYF.

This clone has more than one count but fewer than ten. The CDR3 region is CATSPPGVSEKLFF. In DNA, the CDR3 is TGTGCCACCAGCCCGCCAGGGGTTAGTGAAAAACTGTTTTTT. The V and J genes are TRBV15 and TRBJ1-4, with D perhaps TRBD1 (6 bases). Germline V gene sequence: CDR1 LNHNV, CDR2 YYDKDF (reference sequence). V was clipped by 5 bases and J by 7 bases, with 14 bases between them. This CDR3 is 14 amino acids long.